This T cell receptor (beta chain) was documented in a study of blood T cell repertoires in COVID-19. For the study at large: Whether acute or convalescent, the COVID-19 samples came from the United States, Italy and Spain.

In the study's own analysis: Amplification of reference gene primers provided the estimated nucleated cell counts. Measured with immunoSEQ multiplex PCR; TCRdb has only the in-frame clones, and not every one. That table furnishes V, J and clone size, whereas the DNA furnished D and trimming. The data hold nearly 250,000 clones, with roughly 82% observed a single time. With 4 bases clipped from V and 7 bases from J, the junction kept 6 bases outside the gene matches. CDR1 and CDR2 (germline): SGHTA, FQGNSA. The CDR3 spans 14 residues. This clone was detected only a few times. The sample consisted of PBMCs or T cells enriched from blood (not recorded which). The source is a woman between 45 and 60 years old who had recovered from COVID-19. The gene calls are TRBV7-2 and TRBJ1-2; 10 bases agree with TRBD1. CDR3 region: CASSSSGTGAGYTF. The CDR3 nucleotides read TGTGCCAGCAGCTCCTCCGGGACAGGGGCTGGCTACACCTTC.